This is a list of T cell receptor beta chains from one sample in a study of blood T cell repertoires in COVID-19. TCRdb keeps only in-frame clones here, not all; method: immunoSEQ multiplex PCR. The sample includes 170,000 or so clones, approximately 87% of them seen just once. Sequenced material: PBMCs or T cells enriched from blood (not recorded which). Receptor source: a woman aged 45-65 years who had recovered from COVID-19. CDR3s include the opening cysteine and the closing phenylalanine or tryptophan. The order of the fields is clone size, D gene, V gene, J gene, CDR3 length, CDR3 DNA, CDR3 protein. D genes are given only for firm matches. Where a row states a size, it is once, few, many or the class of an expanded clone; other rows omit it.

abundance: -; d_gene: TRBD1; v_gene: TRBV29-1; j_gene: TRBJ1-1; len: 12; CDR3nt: TGCAGCGGAGACAGGGACAACACTGAAGCTTTCTTT; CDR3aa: CSGDRDNTEAFF
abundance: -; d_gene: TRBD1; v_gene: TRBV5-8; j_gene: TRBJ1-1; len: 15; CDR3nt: TGTGCCAGCAGAACTAGGACAGGGACGGGCACTGAAGCTTTCTTT; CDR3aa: CASRTRTGTGTEAFF
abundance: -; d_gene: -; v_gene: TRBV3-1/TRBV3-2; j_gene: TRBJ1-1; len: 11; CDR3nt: TGTGCCAGCAGGGGGGGGGCTGAAGCTTTCTTT; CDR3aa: CASRGGAEAFF
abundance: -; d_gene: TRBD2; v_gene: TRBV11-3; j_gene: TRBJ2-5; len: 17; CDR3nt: TGTGCCAGCAGCTGGGGCGGACTAGCGGGGGGCCAAGAGACCCAGTACTTC; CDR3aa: CASSWGGLAGGQETQYF
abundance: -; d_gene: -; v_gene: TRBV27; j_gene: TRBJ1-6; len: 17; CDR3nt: TGTGCCAGCAGCCCCACAGGCGTTAGCTCCTATAATTCACCCCTCCACTTT; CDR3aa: CASSPTGVSSYNSPLHF
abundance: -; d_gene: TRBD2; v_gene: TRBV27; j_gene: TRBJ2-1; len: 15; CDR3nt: TGTGCCAGCAGTTTCTTGGGGGGGGGTGAGAATGAGCAGTTCTTC; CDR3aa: CASSFLGGGENEQFF
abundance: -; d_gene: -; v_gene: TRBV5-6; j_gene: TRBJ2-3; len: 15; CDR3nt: TGTGCCAGCAGCTTGGAGAGGGGGAATACAGATACGCAGTATTTT; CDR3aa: CASSLERGNTDTQYF
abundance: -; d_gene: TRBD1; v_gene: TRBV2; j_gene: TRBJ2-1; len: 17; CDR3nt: TGTGCCAGCACCCTCGGGTTGGGACAGGGAAGTGAGAATGAGCAGTTCTTC; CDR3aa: CASTLGLGQGSENEQFF
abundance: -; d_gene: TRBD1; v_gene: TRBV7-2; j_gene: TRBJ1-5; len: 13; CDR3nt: TGTGCCAGCAGCTCGGACAGGGTAGCGCCCCAGCATTTT; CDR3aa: CASSSDRVAPQHF
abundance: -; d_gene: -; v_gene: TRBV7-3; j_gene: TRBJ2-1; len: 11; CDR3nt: TGTGCCAGCAGCCGACTAGTCAAGAAGTTCTTC; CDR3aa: CASSRLVKKFF
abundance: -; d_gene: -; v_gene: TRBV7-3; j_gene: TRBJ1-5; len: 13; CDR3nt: TGTGCCAGCAGCTTAGTCCGTGATCAGCCCCAGCATTTT; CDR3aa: CASSLVRDQPQHF
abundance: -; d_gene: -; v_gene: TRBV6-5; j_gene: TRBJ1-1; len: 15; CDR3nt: TGTGCCAGCACTGGTATACAGAAAGCGAACACTGAAGCTTTCTTT; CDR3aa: CASTGIQKANTEAFF
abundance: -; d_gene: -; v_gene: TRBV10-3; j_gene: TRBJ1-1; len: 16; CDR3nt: TGTGCCATCAGTGGGAAACAGGGTTCCATGAACACTGAAGCTTTCTTT; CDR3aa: CAISGKQGSMNTEAFF
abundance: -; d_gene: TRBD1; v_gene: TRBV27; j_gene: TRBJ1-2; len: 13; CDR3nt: TGTGCCAGCAGTTGGGACAGGGGTTATGGCTACACCTTC; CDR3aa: CASSWDRGYGYTF
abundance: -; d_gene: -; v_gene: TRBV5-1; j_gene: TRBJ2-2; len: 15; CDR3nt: TGCGCCAGCAGCCCAGGACAAACGAACACCGGGGAGCTGTTTTTT; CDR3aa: CASSPGQTNTGELFF
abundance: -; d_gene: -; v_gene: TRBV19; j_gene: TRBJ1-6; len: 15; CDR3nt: TGTGCCAGTAGTCCCCGGGACATAAATAATTCACCCCTCCACTTT; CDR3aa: CASSPRDINNSPLHF
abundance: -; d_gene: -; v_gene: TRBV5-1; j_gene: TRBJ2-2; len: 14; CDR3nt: TGCGCCAGCAGCTTGGTTACAGTCACCGGGGAGCTGTTTTTT; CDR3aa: CASSLVTVTGELFF
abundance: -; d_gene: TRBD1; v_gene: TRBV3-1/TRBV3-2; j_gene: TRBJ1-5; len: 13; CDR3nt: TGTGCCAGCAGCCGAGACAGGGCGCAGCCCCAGCATTTT; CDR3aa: CASSRDRAQPQHF
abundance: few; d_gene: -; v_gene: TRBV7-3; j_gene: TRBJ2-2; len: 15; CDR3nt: TGTGCCAGCAGCTTAGACAGTAAAACCACCGGGGAGCTGTTTTTT; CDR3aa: CASSLDSKTTGELFF
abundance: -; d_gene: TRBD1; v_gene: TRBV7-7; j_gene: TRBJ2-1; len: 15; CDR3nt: TGTGCTAGCAGCTTTGACAGGGGAGCGTCCAATGAGCAGTTCTTC; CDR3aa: CASSFDRGASNEQFF
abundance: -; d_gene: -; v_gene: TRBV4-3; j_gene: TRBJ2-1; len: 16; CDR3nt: TGCGCCAGCAGCCGAGGCGGGGTGGGGACCTACAATGAGCAGTTCTTC; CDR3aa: CASSRGGVGTYNEQFF
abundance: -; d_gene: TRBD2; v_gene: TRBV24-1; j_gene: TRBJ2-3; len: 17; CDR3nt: TGTGCCACCAGCGAATATCTAGCGGGGGGATACACAGATACGCAGTATTTT; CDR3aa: CATSEYLAGGYTDTQYF
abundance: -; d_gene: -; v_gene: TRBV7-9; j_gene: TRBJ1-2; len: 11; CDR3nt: TGTGCCAGCAGCTCATTTGATGGCTACACCTTC; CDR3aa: CASSSFDGYTF
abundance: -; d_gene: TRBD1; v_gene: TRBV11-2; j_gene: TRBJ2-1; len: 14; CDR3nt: TGTGCCAGCAGCCCAGGGGGATGGTACAATGAGCAGTTCTTC; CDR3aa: CASSPGGWYNEQFF
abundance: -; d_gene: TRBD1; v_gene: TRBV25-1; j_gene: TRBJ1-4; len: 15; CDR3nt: TGTGCCAGCAGCCCCTTCAGGGGGGCTAATGAAAAACTGTTTTTT; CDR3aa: CASSPFRGANEKLFF
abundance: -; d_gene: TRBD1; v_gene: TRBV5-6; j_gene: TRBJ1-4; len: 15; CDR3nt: TGTGCCAGCACCGGACCACAGGGGACTAATGAAAAACTGTTTTTT; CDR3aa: CASTGPQGTNEKLFF